This T cell receptor (beta chain) was obtained from a study of T cells in Graves' hyperthyroidism and ophthalmopathy. CDR1 and CDR2 (germline): LNHDA, SQIVND (reference sequence). The CDR3 consists of 14 residues. V dropped 1 base and J dropped 4 bases, with 8 bases sitting between them. RNA transcripts served as the template for amplifying TCR beta CDR3 regions. During a first-round RT-PCR of the TCR CDR3, the HTBI primer set was used. TCRdb reanalysed the multiplex PCR reads using MiXCR and keeps one entry per CDR3 protein. The sample lists under 550,000 distinct CDR3 sequences, about 13% occurring once. This clonotype was observed once.

The sample was blood. This sequence originates from a woman aged 18-29 years with Graves' hyperthyroidism. V gene TRBV19 combines with J gene TRBJ2-1; TRBD1 might be the D (5 bases). The CDR3 sequence is CASSIAGKYNEQFF. Here the CDR3 DNA reads TGTGCCAGTAGTATAGCAGGGAAATACAATGAGCAGTTCTTC.